The 7 T cell receptor beta chains below all came from one sample that was sequenced in a study of T cells in Graves' hyperthyroidism and ophthalmopathy. TCR beta CDR3 regions were amplified from RNA. HTBI primers were employed in a first-round RT-PCR of the TCR CDR3. In TCRdb, the multiplex PCR reads were re-called with MiXCR into one record per CDR3 protein. The data show hundreds of thousands of distinct CDR3 sequences, approximately 15% seen once. The sequencing sample was made of blood. These receptors all come from a woman in her thirties or forties with Graves' hyperthyroidism.

This clonotype was picked up a small number of times. The chain joins TRBV5-1 to TRBJ2-5, with a possible D match to TRBD2 (5 bases). The ends were cut back, 2 bases at V and 5 bases at J, with 13 bases in the middle. Germline CDR1 SGHRS, CDR2 YFSETQ. This CDR3 has 14 amino acids. CDR3 region: CASSLGPGGETQYF. The CDR3 region has the DNA TGCGCCAGCAGCTTAGGGCCCGGCGGGGAGACCCAGTACTTC.

This clonotype was counted at least ten times. V gene TRBV3-1 combines with J gene TRBJ2-4; D is unclear. V lost 3 bases to trimming and J lost 2 bases, with 5 bases between them. Germline V CDR1 and CDR2: LGHDT, YNNKEL (reference sequence). This CDR3 has 13 amino acids. This chain's CDR3 is CASSQGTKNIQYF. DNA of the CDR3: TGTGCCAGCAGCCAGGGCACCAAAAACATTCAGTACTTC.

This clonotype was recorded at least ten times. CDR3 bases: TGTGCCAGCAGTGAAGCGGGTTCTTCAGCTTTCTTT. The encoded protein is CASSEAGSSAFF. V usage is TRBV2 and J usage is TRBJ1-1; unclear D gene. With 0 bases removed from V and 10 bases from J, the gap between germline ends came to 9 bases. This CDR3 comprises 12 residues. Germline-derived CDR1 and CDR2 are SNHLY and FYNNEI.

V gene TRBV19 combines with J gene TRBJ2-3; TRBD1 agrees at 7 bases. The ends lost 8 bases at V and 0 bases at J; junction bases unmatched: 5. CDR3 size: 14 residues. The V gene's germline CDR1 is LNHDA and CDR2 SQIVND (reference sequence). CDR3 in DNA: TGTGCCAGTCCGGAACAGGGGAGCACAGATACGCAGTATTTT. Translating it yields CASPEQGSTDTQYF.

This clonotype appeared many times. V usage is TRBV18 and J usage is TRBJ1-1; D ambiguous. Germline-derived CDR1 and CDR2 are KGHSH and LQKENI. V lost 5 bases and J 6 bases, leaving 10 bases between the germline ends. The CDR3 contains 12 residues. CDR3 sequence: CASSSQSSEAFF. Written as DNA, the CDR3 is TGTGCCAGCTCATCACAGTCGTCTGAAGCTTTCTTT.

This clonotype has just a few counts. The chain is built from TRBV10-1 and TRBJ2-5; a possible D gene is TRBD2 (6 bases). The CDR3 is 15 residues long. Deletions cut 0 bases from V and 7 bases from J, with 15 bases between. The V gene's germline CDR1 is WNHNN and CDR2 SYGVQD (reference sequence). DNA for the CDR3: TGCGCCAGCAGTGAGTCCTCGGGACTCGTGGGGACCCAGTACTTC. As protein: CASSESSGLVGTQYF.

This clonotype was seen at least ten times. This chain links TRBV3-1 with TRBJ2-3, with 9 bases fitting TRBD2. Germline assignment: CDR1 LGHDT and CDR2 YNNKEL (reference sequence). The CDR3 extends over 15 amino acids. With 3 bases clipped from V and 4 bases from J, the junction kept 5 bases outside the gene matches. The CDR3 DNA follows: TGTGCCAGCAGCCAGGGCGGGAGGGACCCAGATACGCAGTATTTT. It yields the protein CASSQGGRDPDTQYF.